This is a list of T cell receptor beta chains from one sample in a study of cytomegalovirus exposure and HLA in healthy donors. The table came from immunoSEQ multiplex PCR; TCRdb's copy has only in-frame clones and leaves some out. The table lists some 160,000 clones, about a tenth of them singletons. Sequenced material: PBMCs. The receptors here all came from a male donor in good health and CMV-seronegative. Both conserved end residues are part of each CDR3. The D gene is left open where the match is weak. The size field is filled for only some rows; it gives once, few, many or a size class.

abundance	v_gene	d_gene	j_gene	CDR3aa	CDR3nt
few	TRBV7-3	.	TRBJ2-7	CASSLDPSGEQYF	TGTGCCAGCAGCTTAGACCCGAGCGGGGAGCAGTACTTC
.	TRBV7-2	TRBD2	TRBJ2-7	CASRNSAGVNEQYF	TGTGCCAGCAGGAACTCGGCGGGAGTGAACGAGCAGTACTTC
few	TRBV4-1	.	TRBJ1-2	CASSPRVAYGYTF	TGCGCCAGCAGCCCCAGGGTGGCCTATGGCTACACCTTC
.	TRBV7-2	TRBD2	TRBJ2-2	CASSLVAGGYTGELFF	TGTGCCAGCAGCTTAGTAGCGGGAGGATACACCGGGGAGCTGTTTTTT
few	TRBV4-2	.	TRBJ2-7	CASSRSNRDYEQYF	TGTGCCAGCAGCCGAAGCAACAGGGACTACGAGCAGTACTTC
.	TRBV2	.	TRBJ1-1	CASSEGSHYTEAFF	TGTGCCAGCAGTGAAGGGTCACATTACACTGAAGCTTTCTTT
few	TRBV13	TRBD1	TRBJ1-1	CASSLGLTGGDTEAFF	TGTGCCAGCAGCTTAGGCCTAACAGGGGGGGACACTGAAGCTTTCTTT
.	TRBV7-8	.	TRBJ2-5	CASSESAAYQETQYF	TGTGCCAGCAGCGAGAGCGCCGCGTACCAAGAGACCCAGTACTTC
.	TRBV7-2	TRBD2	TRBJ2-5	CASSLEFGGSSLVGETQYF	TGTGCCAGCAGCTTAGAATTTGGCGGGAGCTCCCTGGTGGGGGAGACCCAGTACTTC
few	TRBV10-3	TRBD2	TRBJ2-3	CATSLGLAGGDTQYF	TGTGCCACCAGTCTCGGACTAGCGGGAGGCGATACGCAGTATTTT
few	TRBV4-3	.	TRBJ1-1	CASSQAGGLEAFF	TGCGCCAGCAGCCAAGCTGGGGGCCTTGAAGCTTTCTTT
.	TRBV4-3	.	TRBJ2-3	CASSQDWASTDTQYF	TGCGCCAGCAGCCAAGATTGGGCTAGCACAGATACGCAGTATTTT
.	TRBV27	TRBD2	TRBJ2-7	CAILRGGQGWSYEQYF	TGTGCCATTTTGCGGGGGGGGCAGGGGTGGTCCTACGAGCAGTACTTC
.	TRBV7-3	TRBD2	TRBJ2-7	CASSLTASGGYEQYF	TGTGCCAGCAGCTTAACTGCTAGCGGGGGATACGAGCAGTACTTC
.	TRBV6-1	TRBD2	TRBJ2-7	CASSEGGTSRGEQYF	TGTGCCAGCAGTGAAGGCGGGACTAGCAGGGGCGAGCAGTACTTC
few	TRBV10-1	TRBD2	TRBJ2-7	CASSEGETSGSEQYF	TGCGCCAGCAGTGAAGGAGAGACTAGCGGGAGCGAGCAGTACTTC
.	TRBV6-5	TRBD2	TRBJ2-7	CASTLAGTDEQYF	TGTGCCAGCACCTTAGCGGGAACTGACGAGCAGTACTTC
.	TRBV4-2	TRBD1	TRBJ2-7	CASSRGQWDRPYEQYF	TGTGCCAGCAGCCGCGGCCAATGGGACAGGCCCTACGAGCAGTACTTC
.	TRBV5-1	.	TRBJ2-2	CASSLDPGATGELFF	TGCGCCAGCAGCTTGGACCCCGGTGCCACCGGGGAGCTGTTTTTT
.	TRBV11-2	TRBD2	TRBJ2-5	CASSSSTSGGPRETQYF	TGTGCCAGCAGCTCCTCGACTAGCGGGGGGCCCCGGGAGACCCAGTACTTC
.	TRBV10-3	TRBD1	TRBJ2-2	CAISPSGTGLAGELFF	TGTGCCATCAGTCCTTCCGGGACAGGGCTGGCCGGGGAGCTGTTTTTT
.	TRBV5-1	TRBD2	TRBJ2-1	CASSSRTSLDEQFF	TGCGCCAGCAGCTCCAGGACTAGCTTGGATGAGCAGTTCTTC
.	TRBV6-6	.	TRBJ2-1	CASSPLRGDEQFF	TGTGCCAGCAGCCCACTACGCGGAGATGAGCAGTTCTTC
.	TRBV9	TRBD1	TRBJ2-2	CASSVRQGSNTGELFF	TGTGCCAGCAGCGTACGACAGGGATCGAACACCGGGGAGCTGTTTTTT
.	TRBV7-3	.	TRBJ2-2	CASRRTEGAGELFF	TGTGCCAGCAGGAGGACAGAAGGTGCCGGGGAGCTGTTTTTT
few	TRBV27	.	TRBJ1-1	CASSLTGTNTEAFF	TGTGCCAGCAGTTTAACAGGGACGAACACTGAAGCTTTCTTT
few	TRBV29-1	TRBD2	TRBJ2-7	CSAKLGGGRDEQYF	TGCAGCGCCAAGCTGGGGGGGGGTCGAGACGAGCAGTACTTC
few	TRBV5-1	TRBD1	TRBJ2-2	CASSYRGNTGELFF	TGCGCCAGCAGCTACAGGGGGAACACCGGGGAGCTGTTTTTT
few	TRBV15	TRBD1	TRBJ1-1	CATSRAYGRGPQKNTEAFF	TGTGCCACCAGCAGAGCCTATGGCAGGGGGCCGCAGAAGAACACTGAAGCTTTCTTT